This passage covers 26 T cell receptor beta chains from one sample sequenced in a study of radiation and T cells in renal cell carcinoma. Time point reported: baseline pretreatment blood. Described treatment: 15 Gy SBRT to primary tumor, nephrectomy 4 weeks later. Using immunoSEQ multiplex PCR, the repertoire was profiled, and TCRdb retains in-frame clones only, with some absent. Of approximately 120,000 clones listed, around 84% are singletons. Source: blood, taken from a patient whose treatment included radiotherapy and nephrectomy. The receptors derive from a woman in her fifties or sixties with renal cell carcinoma.

This clone was picked up a small number of times. This chain joins TRBV4-1 and TRBJ1-2, with D possibly TRBD1 on 6 matching bases. The germline V gene encodes CDR1 MGHRA and CDR2 YSYEKL. The length of the CDR3 is 16 residues. Trimming removed 1 base at V and 4 bases at J, with 16 bases between. The CDR3 coding sequence is TGCGCCAGCAGCCAAGTAAGGCAGGGGATTGGCTATGGCTACACCTTC. It translates to CASSQVRQGIGYGYTF.

The CDR3 DNA reads TGCAGCGTGCGCGGACTAGCGGGACGCCTCCAAGAGACCCAGTACTTC. It is translated as CSVRGLAGRLQETQYF. V is TRBV29-1 and J is TRBJ2-5; 12 bases match TRBD2. The CDR3 length is 16 residues. The junction had 9 bases not matched to a gene; V was cut back by 6 bases and J by 1 base. Germline assignment: CDR1 SQVTM and CDR2 ANQGSEA.

Comment on this clone: The same CDR3 can be traced to other DNA sequences in this sample. The chain uses TRBV14 and TRBJ1-2, with D unresolved. The CDR3 loop spans 14 amino acids. With 4 bases removed from V and 4 bases from J, the gap between germline ends came to 13 bases. The V gene's germline CDR1 is SGHDN and CDR2 FVKESK. The CDR3 DNA is TGTGCCAGCAGCCCCCTAGGACCGTTCTATGGCTACACCTTC. Residues: CASSPLGPFYGYTF. Using reference TRBV14 and TRBJ1-2 for the parts outside the CDR3, the full variable domain is EAGVTQFPSHSVIEKGQTVTLRCDPISGHDNLYWYRRVMGKEIKFLLHFVKESKQDESGMPNNRFLAERTGGTYSTLKVQPAELEDSGVYFCASSPLGPFYGYTFGSGTRLTVV.

The rearrangement joins TRBV19 to TRBJ1-4, with D possibly being TRBD1 (5 bases). V lost 4 bases and J lost 10, with 10 bases in between. This CDR3 is built from 12 residues. The germline CDR1 and CDR2 sequences are LNHDA and SQIVND (reference sequence). CDR3 DNA: TGTGCCAGTAGTAAAGGGAGGGGAAAACTGTTTTTT. Translated, it gives CASSKGRGKLFF.

The rearrangement links TRBV27 to TRBJ1-5; 7 bases line up with TRBD1. Germline V CDR1 and CDR2: MNHEY, SMNVEV (reference sequence). J lost 5 bases, V lost 5 bases, and 6 bases had no gene match. This CDR3 has 14 amino acids. As DNA, the CDR3 is TGTGCCAGCAGTCCTGACAGGGAGGATCAGCCCCAGCATTTT. Encoded protein: CASSPDREDQPQHF.

The chain uses TRBV30 and TRBJ2-1, with 12 bases identical to TRBD2. The CDR3 contains 18 residues. Germline CDR1 is GTSNPN and CDR2 is SVGIG (reference sequence). Unmatched junction bases numbered 7, after V lost 0 bases and J lost 1 base. Here the CDR3 reads CAWSVRLAGVGSYNEQFF. Here the CDR3 DNA reads TGTGCCTGGAGTGTAAGACTAGCGGGAGTAGGGTCCTACAATGAGCAGTTCTTC. Based on the CDR3 plus reference TRBV30 and TRBJ2-1, the full variable domain is SQTIHQWPATLVQPVGSPLSLECTVEGTSNPNLYWYRQAAGRGLQLLFYSVGIGQISSEVPQNLSASRPQDRQFILSSKKLLLSDSGFYLCAWSVRLAGVGSYNEQFFGPGTRLTVL.

V gene TRBV28 combines with J gene TRBJ2-5; no definite D call. The CDR3 totals 13 residues. The V gene lost 5 bases and the J gene lost 7 bases, with 14 bases spanning the gap. Germline CDR1 MDHEN, CDR2 SYDVKM. The CDR3 protein is CASSPRVLGTQYF. The CDR3 bases are TGTGCCAGCAGTCCTCGCGTACTCGGGACCCAGTACTTC. Based on the CDR3 plus reference TRBV28 and TRBJ2-5, the full variable domain is DVKVTQSSRYLVKRTGEKVFLECVQDMDHENMFWYRQDPGLGLRLIYFSYDVKMKEKGDIPEGYSVSREKKERFSLILESASTNQTSMYLCASSPRVLGTQYFGPGTRLLVL.

The chain employs TRBV2 and TRBJ2-1; 10 bases agree with TRBD1. Germline V CDR1 and CDR2: SNHLY, FYNNEI. This CDR3 comprises 17 residues. Unmatched junction bases numbered 11, after V lost 6 bases and J lost 3 bases. The CDR3 protein is CASRRFSDRGNYNEQFF. For the CDR3, the DNA is TGTGCCAGCAGAAGGTTCTCGGACAGGGGGAACTACAATGAGCAGTTCTTC.

The chain links TRBV6-1 to TRBJ2-7, with D tentatively TRBD2 (6 bases). Trimming removed 3 bases from V and 2 bases from J, with 11 bases in between. This CDR3 region has 14 residues. Germline CDR1 reads MNHNS; CDR2 reads SASEGT. CDR3 loop: CASSEWGRTYEQYF. For the CDR3, the DNA is TGTGCCAGCAGTGAGTGGGGGAGGACCTACGAGCAGTACTTC.

V usage is TRBV7-9 and J usage is TRBJ2-2, with D possibly being TRBD2 (6 bases). Germline V gene lookup returns CDR1 SEHNR and CDR2 FQNEAQ (reference sequence). V lost 5 bases to trimming and J lost 1 base, with 17 bases between them. This CDR3 is built from 17 residues. The CDR3 protein is CASSSRTGVGNTGELFF. The CDR3 DNA reads TGTGCCAGCAGCAGTAGAACGGGAGTAGGGAACACCGGGGAGCTGTTTTTT. Using reference TRBV7-9 and TRBJ2-2 for the parts outside the CDR3, the full variable domain is DTGVSQNPRHKITKRGQNVTFRCDPISEHNRLYWYRQTLGQGPEFLTYFQNEAQLEKSRLLSDRFSAERPKGSFSTLEIQRTEQGDSAMYLCASSSRTGVGNTGELFFGEGSRLTVL.

A note on this clone: One junction end does not reproduce the germline sequence, and a read error may be involved. As DNA, the CDR3 is TGTGCTAGCAGCTTAGCTGGGACTAGCGGGGGGGGCGAGCAGTTCTTC. Residues: CASSLAGTSGGGEQFF. This rearrangement joins TRBV7-7 to TRBJ2-1; 16 bases fit TRBD2. This CDR3 contains 16 residues. The germline V gene encodes CDR1 SSHAT and CDR2 FNYEAQ (reference sequence).

This chain links TRBV28 with TRBJ1-6; possible D gene TRBD1, 5 bases. The CDR3 sequence is 15 residues long. V was cut by 3 bases and J by 7 bases, with 13 bases left in between. Germline V gene data show CDR1 as MDHEN and CDR2 as SYDVKM. CDR3 region: CASSFDSLSNSPLHF. The CDR3 DNA is TGTGCCAGCAGTTTTGACAGTCTTTCAAATTCACCCCTCCACTTT.

The chain recombines TRBV28 with TRBJ2-1; D possibly corresponds to TRBD2 (5 bases). The V and J ends lost 6 bases and 5 bases respectively, with 11 bases between them. The germline V gene encodes CDR1 MDHEN and CDR2 SYDVKM. The CDR3 totals 13 residues. CDR3 residues: CASRYSDNNEQFF. The CDR3 DNA follows: TGTGCCAGCAGATATAGCGATAACAATGAGCAGTTCTTC.

V is TRBV6-1 and J is TRBJ2-3, with D perhaps being TRBD1 or TRBD2 (5 bases each). The length of the CDR3 is 17 residues. Germline V gene data show CDR1 as MNHNS and CDR2 as SASEGT. Trimming removed 2 bases at V and 2 bases at J, with 17 bases between. The CDR3 nucleotides read TGTGCCAGCAGTGAAAATTTTAGAGGGGTCTTCACAGATACGCAGTATTTT. It is translated as CASSENFRGVFTDTQYF.

The V and J genes are TRBV5-6 and TRBJ1-2; the match to TRBD1 covers 7 bases. This CDR3 has 14 amino acids. The junction had 3 bases not matched to a gene; V was cut back by 0 bases and J by 4 bases. Germline-derived CDR1 and CDR2 are SGHDT and YYEEEE. The CDR3, as DNA: TGTGCCAGCAGCTTGGCACAGGGGACCTATGGCTACACCTTC. Protein sequence: CASSLAQGTYGYTF.

The rearrangement uses TRBV19 and TRBJ2-2, with TRBD1 as a possible D gene (6 bases). CDR3 size: 15 residues. Trimming cost V 6 bases and J 1 base, with 12 bases left between them. Germline CDR1 and CDR2: LNHDA and SQIVND (reference sequence). The CDR3 bases are TGTGCCAGTAGCGACAGGAGTGGGAACACCGGGGAGCTGTTTTTT. This gives the protein CASSDRSGNTGELFF.

The chain employs TRBV27 and TRBJ2-7; no clear D gene. Germline loops: CDR1 MNHEY, CDR2 SMNVEV (reference sequence). V was cut by 3 bases and J by 2 bases, with 8 bases left in between. CDR3 length equals 13 residues. CDR3 residues: CASSFGRTYEQYF. Written as DNA, the CDR3 is TGTGCCAGCAGTTTTGGACGGACCTACGAGCAGTACTTC.

The chain carries TRBV19 and TRBJ1-5, with D possibly being TRBD1 (5 bases). Deletions cut 5 bases from V and 1 base from J, with 12 bases between. The germline V gene encodes CDR1 LNHDA and CDR2 SQIVND (reference sequence). The CDR3 contains 15 residues. CDR3: CASSQIGQSNQPQHF. The CDR3 DNA follows: TGTGCCAGTAGTCAGATAGGACAAAGCAATCAGCCCCAGCATTTT. Together with reference TRBV19 and TRBJ1-5, the CDR3 gives the full variable domain: DGGITQSPKYLFRKEGQNVTLSCEQNLNHDAMYWYRQDPGQGLRLIYYSQIVNDFQKGDIAEGYSVSREKKESFPLTVTSAQKNPTAFYLCASSQIGQSNQPQHFGDGTRLSIL.

The V and J genes are TRBV20-1 and TRBJ1-1, with D hard to call. Germline V gene data show CDR1 as DFQATT and CDR2 as SNEGSKA (reference sequence). The CDR3 loop spans 10 amino acids. Trimming stripped 6 bases from V and 11 bases from J, with 13 bases between. DNA of the CDR3: TGCAGTGCAAAAACTCTTGGGGCTTTCTTT. Amino acids: CSAKTLGAFF.

The V gene is TRBV27, the J gene TRBJ2-2, with D unclear. V was shortened by 6 bases and J by 9 bases, with 11 bases between the two germline ends. Germline values: CDR1 MNHEY, CDR2 SMNVEV (reference sequence). The CDR3 is made up of 12 amino acids. CDR3 in DNA: TGTGCCAGCAGCCTAGGTGGGCGGGAGCTGTTTTTT. Residues: CASSLGGRELFF.

The chain is built from TRBV9 and TRBJ1-4; 8 bases are shared with TRBD1. Germline-derived CDR1 and CDR2 are SGDLS and YYNGEE. The CDR3 length is 13 residues. The ends lost 5 bases at V and 4 bases at J; junction bases unmatched: 1. The CDR3 spells CASRGQVNEKLFF. CDR3 bases: TGTGCCAGCAGGGGACAGGTTAATGAAAAACTGTTTTTT.

V usage is TRBV5-1 and J usage is TRBJ2-3; 8 bases align to TRBD2. Germline loops: CDR1 SGHRS, CDR2 YFSETQ. With V trimmed by 4 bases and J by 5 bases, 9 bases remained unmatched. The CDR3 runs to 15 residues. For the CDR3, the DNA is TGCGCCAGCAGCCCGAGCGGGAGATCGGGAGATACGCAGTATTTT. This encodes CASSPSGRSGDTQYF.

The chain employs TRBV6-1 and TRBJ1-5; 10 bases fit TRBD1. Per the germline V gene, CDR1 is MNHNS and CDR2 is SASEGT. J lost 2 bases, V lost 6 bases, and 1 base had no gene match. CDR3 size: 14 residues. CDR3 residues: CASRGTGGNQPQHF. CDR3 sequence (DNA): TGTGCCAGCAGGGGGACAGGGGGCAATCAGCCCCAGCATTTT.

V usage is TRBV5-6 and J usage is TRBJ2-7; 7 bases align to TRBD1. Germline values: CDR1 SGHDT, CDR2 YYEEEE. With 6 bases clipped from V and 2 bases from J, the junction kept 5 bases outside the gene matches. The CDR3 extends over 13 amino acids. The CDR3, as DNA: TGTGCCAGCAACGGGGACAGACCCTACGAGCAGTACTTC. This codes for CASNGDRPYEQYF.

The rearrangement uses TRBV5-1 and TRBJ1-1; 8 nucleotides agree with TRBD1. The CDR3 runs to 15 residues. The junction had 6 bases not matched to a gene; V was cut back by 4 bases and J by 1 base. Germline V lookup: CDR1 SGHRS, CDR2 YFSETQ. The CDR3 DNA sequence: TGCGCCAGCAGCGCAACCGGGACAGGGAACACTGAAGCTTTCTTT. Translation: CASSATGTGNTEAFF. The full variable domain, its missing parts supplied by reference TRBV5-1 and TRBJ1-1, is KAGVTQTPRYLIKTRGQQVTLSCSPISGHRSVSWYQQTPGQGLQFLFEYFSETQRNKGNFPGRFSGRQFSNSRSEMNVSTLELGDSALYLCASSATGTGNTEAFFGQGTRLTVV.

The chain combines TRBV28 with TRBJ1-5, with 7 nucleotides matching TRBD1. Germline V gene sequence: CDR1 MDHEN, CDR2 SYDVKM. V was clipped by 3 bases and J by 3 bases; unmatched bases: 8. The CDR3 totals 16 residues. In DNA, the CDR3 is TGTGCCAGCAGTTTTCTTCGGACAGGCCTCAATCAGCCCCAGCATTTT. Its translation is CASSFLRTGLNQPQHF. The full variable domain, completed using reference TRBV28 and TRBJ1-5, is DVKVTQSSRYLVKRTGEKVFLECVQDMDHENMFWYRQDPGLGLRLIYFSYDVKMKEKGDIPEGYSVSREKKERFSLILESASTNQTSMYLCASSFLRTGLNQPQHFGDGTRLSIL.